The rows below give T cell receptor beta chains drawn from one sample of a study of blood T cells in healthy people across ages. TCRdb used MiXCR to reprocess the 5' RACE reads, holding one entry per CDR3 protein. The data contain about 1.4 million distinct CDR3 sequences, approximately 59% of them singletons. Material for sequencing was blood. The receptors were gathered from a man aged 18-30 years in good health. The CDR3 runs from the conserved cysteine through the conserved F or W. The D gene is left open where the match is weak. Clone size is given for some rows only: seen once, a few or many times, or a class if the clone is expanded.

>few|TRBJ2-7|TRBV20-1|TRBD2
CSARATSAEQYF
TGCAGTGCTAGAGCCACTAGCGCCGAGCAGTACTTC
>NA|TRBJ2-4|TRBV13|NA
CASSLGDGPTKNIQYF
TGTGCCAGCAGCTTAGGTGACGGTCCGACAAAAAACATTCAGTACTTC
>NA|TRBJ1-1|TRBV7-6|NA
CASSLFWGRNTEAFF
TGTGCCAGCAGCTTATTCTGGGGGCGAAACACTGAAGCTTTCTTT
>NA|TRBJ1-3|TRBV29-1|NA
CSVSGTTGNTIYF
TGCAGCGTTTCCGGGACAACTGGAAACACCATATATTTT
>NA|TRBJ2-5|TRBV10-3|TRBD2
CAISDELAGGQGTQYF
TGTGCCATCAGTGATGAACTAGCGGGGGGCCAAGGGACCCAGTACTTC
>NA|TRBJ2-5|TRBV7-9|NA
CASSLIRQETQYF
TGTGCCAGCAGCTTAATTCGACAAGAGACCCAGTACTTC
>few|TRBJ1-2|TRBV7-9|NA
CASNPPAFRGSGYTF
TGTGCCAGCAACCCTCCCGCCTTTAGGGGGAGTGGCTACACCTTC
>NA|TRBJ2-2|TRBV25-1|NA
CARQGRYTGELFF
TGTGCCAGACAGGGTCGGTACACCGGGGAGCTGTTTTTT
>few|TRBJ2-5|TRBV20-1|NA
CSARVSWSQYF
TGCAGTGCTAGAGTCTCGTGGAGCCAGTACTTC
>NA|TRBJ2-7|TRBV5-1|TRBD2
CASSYTSGGPIHEQYF
TGCGCCAGCAGCTACACTTCGGGGGGGCCCATCCACGAGCAGTACTTC
>few|TRBJ2-7|TRBV7-9|NA
CASSPAGTNHYEQYF
TGTGCCAGCAGCCCTGCGGGTACGAACCACTACGAGCAGTACTTC
>NA|TRBJ2-3|TRBV9|NA
CASSVDGGADTQYF
TGTGCCAGCAGCGTAGATGGGGGCGCAGATACGCAGTATTTT
>NA|TRBJ1-1|TRBV11-2|NA
CASSSRTEGVAFF
TGTGCCAGCAGCTCTCGGACAGAAGGAGTCGCTTTCTTT
>once|TRBJ2-7|TRBV20-1|NA
CSALGRGNYEQYF
TGCAGTGCTCTTGGTAGGGGGAACTACGAGCAGTACTTC
>NA|TRBJ2-7|TRBV27|NA
CASSPIGRAPLYEQYF
TGTGCCAGCAGTCCCATCGGCAGGGCTCCCCTCTACGAGCAGTACTTC
>NA|TRBJ2-3|TRBV20-1|NA
CSARDDYTQYF
TGCAGTGCTAGAGATGATTATACGCAGTATTTT
>NA|TRBJ2-7|TRBV3-1|NA
CASSQTSVAVHEQYF
TGTGCCAGCAGCCAAACCTCGGTAGCAGTCCACGAGCAGTACTTC
>few|TRBJ2-5|TRBV7-9|TRBD1
CASSATSDRGPGETQYF
TGTGCCAGCAGCGCCACATCGGACAGGGGGCCCGGGGAGACCCAGTACTTC
>NA|TRBJ2-1|TRBV4-1|TRBD2
CASSLLGLAGVNEQFF
TGCGCCAGCAGCCTACTGGGACTAGCGGGAGTTAATGAGCAGTTCTTC
>NA|TRBJ1-1|TRBV7-9|NA
CASSHLTSGGETEAFF
TGTGCCAGCAGCCACTTGACGAGCGGAGGAGAAACTGAAGCTTTCTTT
>NA|TRBJ1-5|TRBV10-3|NA
CAISERGDSNQPQHF
TGTGCCATCAGTGAGAGGGGGGATAGCAATCAGCCCCAGCATTTT
>NA|TRBJ2-1|TRBV9|NA
CASSVAGPSYNEQFF
TGTGCCAGCAGCGTAGCGGGACCCTCCTACAATGAGCAGTTCTTC
>NA|TRBJ2-4|TRBV6-2/TRBV6-3|NA
CASSYEARVAYF
TGTGCCAGCAGTTACGAAGCCAGGGTGGCGTACTTC
>NA|TRBJ1-6|TRBV6-5|NA
CASSYSNRQNSPLHF
TGTGCCAGCAGTTACTCGAACAGGCAGAACTCACCCCTCCACTTT
>few|TRBJ1-6|TRBV4-1|NA
CASSQESPSYNSPLHF
TGCGCCAGCAGCCAAGAAAGTCCGTCCTATAATTCACCCCTCCACTTT
>NA|TRBJ2-2|TRBV28|NA
CATQTGLTTGELFF
TGTGCCACCCAGACGGGACTCACAACCGGGGAGCTGTTTTTT
>few|TRBJ2-7|TRBV4-2|TRBD2
CASSQDSGTSHEQYF
TGTGCCAGCAGCCAAGATAGCGGGACCAGCCACGAGCAGTACTTC
>few|TRBJ1-6|TRBV12-3/TRBV12-4|TRBD1
CASSITGDGSPLHF
TGTGCCAGCAGTATAACAGGGGATGGTTCACCCCTCCACTTT